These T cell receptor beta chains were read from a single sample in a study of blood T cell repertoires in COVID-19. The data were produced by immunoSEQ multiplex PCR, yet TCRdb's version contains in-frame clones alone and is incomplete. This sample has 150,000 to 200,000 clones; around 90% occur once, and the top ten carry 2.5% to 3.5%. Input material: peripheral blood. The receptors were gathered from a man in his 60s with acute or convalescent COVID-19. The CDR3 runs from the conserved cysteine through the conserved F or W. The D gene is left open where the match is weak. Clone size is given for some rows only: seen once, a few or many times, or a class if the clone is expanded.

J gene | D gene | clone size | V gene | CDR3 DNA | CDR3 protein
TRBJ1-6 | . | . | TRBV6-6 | TGTGCCAGCAGTACCAGGGACACGGATCGTAATTCACCCCTCCACTTT | CASSTRDTDRNSPLHF
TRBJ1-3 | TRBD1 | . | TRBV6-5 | TGTGCCAGCAGTTCGGCCGGGACAGTCTATTTT | CASSSAGTVYF
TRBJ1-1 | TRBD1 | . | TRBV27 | TGTGCCAGCGCTCGCCAGGGGGCGAACACTGAAGCTTTCTTT | CASARQGANTEAFF
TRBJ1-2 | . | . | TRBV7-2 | TGTGCCAGCAGCTTAGCGCTAATCGCGGTTTCCTTC | CASSLALIAVSF
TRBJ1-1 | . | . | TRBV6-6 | TGTGCCAGCAGTTACTCCGCCTCGGGTGGCACTGAAGCTTTCTTT | CASSYSASGGTEAFF
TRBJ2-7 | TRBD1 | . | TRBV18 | TGTGCCAGCTCACCAGGGACAGGCTACGAGCAGTACTTC | CASSPGTGYEQYF
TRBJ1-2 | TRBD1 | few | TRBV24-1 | TGTGCCACCAGTGATTTTGGGACAGGGGACTATGGCTACACCTTC | CATSDFGTGDYGYTF
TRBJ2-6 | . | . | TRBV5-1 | TGCGCCAGCAGCTTGAATGCAGGGGTAATGGCTGGGGCCAACGTCCTGACTTTC | CASSLNAGVMAGANVLTF
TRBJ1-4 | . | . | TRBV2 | TGTGCCAGCAGTGACAAGACACAGGGTGTCCTGGGGACTAATGAAAAACTGTTTTTT | CASSDKTQGVLGTNEKLFF
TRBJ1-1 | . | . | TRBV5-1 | TGCGCCAGCAGACCAGAAACCGAGGGCACTGAAGCTTTCTTT | CASRPETEGTEAFF
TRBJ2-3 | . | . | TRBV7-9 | TGTGCCAGCAGCAGAAGACAGGCCTTTTTCACAGATACGCAGTATTTT | CASSRRQAFFTDTQYF
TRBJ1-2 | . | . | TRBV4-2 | TGTGCCAGCAGCCAAGATGGGACTAGGATGAACTATGGCTACACCTTC | CASSQDGTRMNYGYTF
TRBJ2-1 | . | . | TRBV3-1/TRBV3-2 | TGTGCCAGCAGTCGGACGACTAGAACCAATGAGCAGTTCTTC | CASSRTTRTNEQFF
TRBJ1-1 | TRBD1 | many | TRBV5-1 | TGCGCCAGCAGCTTGGCCGGGACAGGGGACACTGAAGCTTTCTTT | CASSLAGTGDTEAFF
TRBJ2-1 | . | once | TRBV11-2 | TGTGCCAGCAGCTTAGCCAGGGAGGTAGCATCTCGCAGGTTCTTC | CASSLAREVASRRFF
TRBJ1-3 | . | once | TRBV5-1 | TGCGCCAGCAGCTTGGCGAGAACAGGGAACTCTGGAAACACCATATATTTT | CASSLARTGNSGNTIYF
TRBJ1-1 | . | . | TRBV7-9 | TGTGCCAGCAGCTTAGGTACGGGGTGGACTGAAGCTTTCTTT | CASSLGTGWTEAFF
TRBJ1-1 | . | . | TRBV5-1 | TGCGCCAGCAGCTTGCCGGGGAACACTGAAGCTTTCTTT | CASSLPGNTEAFF
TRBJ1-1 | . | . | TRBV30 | TGTGCCTGGAGTATTACAGGGACCGGTGGCACTGAAGCTTTCTTT | CAWSITGTGGTEAFF
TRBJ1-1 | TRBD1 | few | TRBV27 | TGTGCCAGCAGTTGGACAGGGGATGTCGGGGCTTTCTTT | CASSWTGDVGAFF
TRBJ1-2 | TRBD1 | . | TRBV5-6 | TGTGCCAGCAGCTTGGGACAGGGAATTTTGCGTCGCGGCTACACCTTC | CASSLGQGILRRGYTF
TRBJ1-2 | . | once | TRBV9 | TGTGCCAGCAGCGTAGCAACATCTAACTATGGCTACACCTTC | CASSVATSNYGYTF